The 7 T cell receptor beta chains given below trace back to one sample, sequenced in a study of OX40 agonist ivuxolimab in advanced cancers. Assay: immunoSEQ multiplex PCR; the TCRdb copy retains only in-frame clones and omits some. This sample has more than 40,000 clones; around 77% occur once, and the top ten carry over 2%. This material consisted of CD4+ or CD8+ T cells sorted from blood, taken in a trial of the OX40 agonist ivuxolimab. All receptors come from an adult with an advanced solid tumor such as melanoma, head and neck, liver or kidney cancer.

The V gene is TRBV15, the J gene TRBJ2-1, with D unclear. The V and J ends lost 4 bases and 1 base respectively, with 5 bases between them. Looked up from germline, CDR1 is LNHNV and CDR2 is YYDKDF (reference sequence). This CDR3 contains 13 residues. The CDR3 DNA reads TGTGCCACCAGCAAGGCTTCCTACAATGAGCAGTTCTTC. Amino acids: CATSKASYNEQFF.

In its sample, this clone was seen many times. The J gene is TRBJ1-1, the V gene TRBV28, with D hard to call. CDR3 size: 13 residues. CDR1 MDHEN and CDR2 SYDVKM come from the germline V gene. Trimming took off 5 bases at V and 4 bases at J, with 11 bases between the two ends. The CDR3, as DNA: TGTGCCAGCAGTATAGAGGGTGGCACTGAAGCTTTCTTT. Translated, it gives CASSIEGGTEAFF.

This clone has just one count. The junction departs from the called germline gene at one end, perhaps through a read error. This chain links TRBV15 with TRBJ1-2; TRBD1 might be the D (5 bases). The CDR3 is made up of 14 amino acids. The germline V gene has CDR1 LNHNV and CDR2 YYDKDF (reference sequence). As DNA, the CDR3 is TGTGCCACCGGCAGGGCCGGGACCGACTATGGCTACACCTTC. Its protein is CATGRAGTDYGYTF.

CDR3 region: CASRRDGTELGYGYTF. CDR3 sequence (DNA): TGTGCCAGTAGGCGCGACGGGACAGAGCTAGGCTATGGCTACACCTTC. The chain carries TRBV19 and TRBJ1-2; TRBD1 aligns across 7 bases. The ends lost 6 bases at V and 4 bases at J; junction bases unmatched: 14. CDR3 length equals 16 residues. Germline V gives CDR1 LNHDA, CDR2 SQIVND (reference sequence).

This sequence joins TRBV6-5 and TRBJ2-4; 8 nucleotides agree with TRBD1. V trimming: 4 bases; J trimming: 16 bases; junction bases outside the gene matches: 9. The germline gives CDR1 MNHEY, CDR2 SVGAGI. The CDR3 is 12 residues long. CDR3 loop: CASSFAGGPEYF. In DNA, the CDR3 is TGTGCCAGCAGTTTCGCAGGGGGCCCGGAATACTTC.

The rearrangement links TRBV18 to TRBJ1-1, with D maybe TRBD1 (6 bases). Between the trimmed V and J ends, which lost 3 bases and 0 bases, there was a span of 20 bases. Germline V gene lookup returns CDR1 KGHSH and CDR2 LQKENI. This CDR3 has 18 amino acids. The CDR3 loop reads CASSPAPGGGPMNTEAFF. The CDR3 nucleotides read TGTGCCAGCTCACCCGCCCCGGGGGGGGGCCCGATGAACACTGAAGCTTTCTTT.

The V and J genes are TRBV30 and TRBJ1-5; D possibly corresponds to TRBD1 (6 bases). The germline CDR1 and CDR2 sequences are GTSNPN and SVGIG (reference sequence). This CDR3 comprises 15 residues. Trimming shortened V by 0 bases and J by 6 bases, and 15 bases separated the two germline ends. CDR3 sequence reads: CAWSVPGAAPQPQHF. The DNA of the CDR3 is TGTGCCTGGAGTGTACCGGGGGCTGCCCCTCAGCCCCAGCATTTT.